This TCR beta chain was found in a study of T cells in Graves' hyperthyroidism and ophthalmopathy (dated by TCRdb to between 2019 and 2020). Context from the whole study: Peripheral blood samples were taken at initial diagnosis, before any treatment was given. In addition, the study compared T-cell repertoires in thyroid tissue and in blood from about 6 Graves' hyperthyroidism patients. Whether ophthalmopathy could be predicted prospectively was tested in an independent validation cohort made up of some 20 hyperthyroidism patients plus 17 patients who later progressed to ophthalmopathy. TCR V-J signatures able to tell the groups apart were searched for in a discovery cohort of about a hundred patients, of whom more than 40 had Graves' ophthalmopathy and 57 had stable Graves' hyperthyroidism. The 90 or so discovery patients were randomly split 7:3 into training and test sets. After sampling, hyperthyroidism patients received methimazole starting at 30 mg daily, and ophthalmopathy patients received high-dose intravenous methylprednisolone. According to the paper, TCR Vbeta CDR3 sequencing was carried out on 135 peripheral blood samples, which came from under 50 ophthalmopathy, roughly 75 hyperthyroidism and approximately 17 progressor patients.

Graves' hyperthyroidism was defined as stable when no progression to ophthalmopathy occurred over 18 months of follow-up. Hyperthyroidism patients were aged 18 to 65 years and newly diagnosed, with disease duration of less than 2 months. The study excluded patients with uncontrolled infections, other autoimmune diseases, pregnancy or lactation. Diagnoses were based on clinical symptoms, serum thyroxine and TRAb, thyroid ultrasound and orbital computed tomography. PBMCs were separated from about 10 ml of fresh peripheral blood using Ficoll-Paque density gradient centrifugation. Total RNA was extracted using Trizol reagent, and RNA quality was assessed on an Agilent 2100 Bioanalyzer. This clonotype was detected only a few times. There is no known antigen for this receptor. Base qualities were left out, and no much larger clone turns up one base away. The TCR beta CDR3 regions were amplified from RNA transcripts. For the first round of RT-PCR on the TCR CDR3, the HTBI primer set was used together with the Qiagen OneStep RT-PCR kit. Libraries were constructed in a second round of multiplex PCR, after which size selection and purification were carried out. The libraries were sequenced on an Illumina HiSeq2000 using paired-end 100 bp reads. In the paper's pipeline: SOAPnuke was used to process the raw data, removing reads that contained adapters or uncalled bases, had a mean Phred below 15, or lacked an exact match to the constant primer or identifier. COPE v1.2.5 was used to merge high-quality paired reads, and clonotypes were defined as unique nucleotide sequences. MiTCR v1.1 was used to align clonotypes to the IMGT TRBV, TRBD and TRBJ reference segments. Only V-J combinations with frequency above 0.0001, covering 99.2% of repertoires, were analysed. The TCS score was defined as F50 (clonal expansion) divided by E x V (chaos), with BLOSUM62-based TCRdist calculated between CDR3 peptides within each V-J. Welch's t-statistics and random forest reduced 450 to 600 V-J features to roughly 13, which were used in a naive Bayes classifier (R e1071). Through fastp at Q25 and MiXCR, TCRdb rebuilt clones from the public reads, retaining in-frame beta chains. Merged by CDR3 protein, the rows form single entries marked with the most common genes and DNA. Here the V and J calls rest on TCRdb's processing, not on the authors' analysis. This sample holds hundreds of thousands of distinct CDR3 sequences; around a sixth were observed only once. The ten largest clones add up to roughly 14% of the sample.

The CDR3 goes from the cysteine to the phenylalanine over 15 residues. CDR3 DNA only is kept here, 45 bases in frame from base 1. The V and J ends are trimmed by 3 bases and 5 bases, leaving 16 bases between them. In the germline V gene, CDR1 corresponds to SGDLS and CDR2 to YYNGEE. What the research found in general, with its limitations: Most expanded thyroid clonotypes (frequency above 0.001) were also found in blood, which suggests that blood repertoires may mirror thyroid immune responses. In cross-validation, a model built on a 13 V-J signature told ophthalmopathy apart from stable hyperthyroidism with under 90% sensitivity and 81% to 82% specificity, and in testing the same model reached 80%/75%. In validation, progression to ophthalmopathy was predicted by the model with roughly 69% sensitivity and roughly 76% specificity, a median of roughly 6.4 months before onset. No statistical method was used to fix the sample size in advance, and group allocation was not hidden from the investigators.

The source of this sequence is a young woman with Graves' hyperthyroidism. The chain was built from TRBV9 and TRBJ2-3, with an unclear D gene assignment. Source material: blood. CDR3 sequence: CASSARGASGDTQYF. The DNA sequence follows: TGTGCCAGCAGCGCCCGAGGCGCATCGGGAGATACGCAGTATTTT.